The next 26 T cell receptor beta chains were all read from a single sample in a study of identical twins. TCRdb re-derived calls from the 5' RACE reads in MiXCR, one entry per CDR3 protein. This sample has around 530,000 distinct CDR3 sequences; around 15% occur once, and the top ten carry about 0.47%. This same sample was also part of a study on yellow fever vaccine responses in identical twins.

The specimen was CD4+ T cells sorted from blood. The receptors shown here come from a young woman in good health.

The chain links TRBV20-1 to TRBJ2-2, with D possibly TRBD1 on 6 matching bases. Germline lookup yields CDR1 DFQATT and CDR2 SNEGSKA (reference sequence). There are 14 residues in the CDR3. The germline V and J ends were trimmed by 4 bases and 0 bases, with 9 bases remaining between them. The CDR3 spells CSATGHPNTGELFF. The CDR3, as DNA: TGCAGTGCTACGGGACACCCGAACACCGGGGAGCTGTTTTTT.

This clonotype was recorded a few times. CDR3 sequence reads: CASMKDSGTQYF. The CDR3 coding sequence is TGTGCCAGCATGAAGGATTCGGGGACCCAGTACTTC. The gene calls are TRBV2 and TRBJ2-5; D is unclear. The germline V gene has CDR1 SNHLY and CDR2 FYNNEI. The CDR3 consists of 12 residues. V was pared by 7 bases and J by 7 bases, with 13 bases between.

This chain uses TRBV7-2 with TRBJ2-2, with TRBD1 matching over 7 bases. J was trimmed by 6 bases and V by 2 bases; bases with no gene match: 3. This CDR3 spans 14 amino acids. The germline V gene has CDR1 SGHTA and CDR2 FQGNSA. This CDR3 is CASSLTGTAGELFF. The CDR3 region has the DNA TGTGCCAGCAGCTTAACCGGGACAGCCGGGGAGCTGTTTTTT.

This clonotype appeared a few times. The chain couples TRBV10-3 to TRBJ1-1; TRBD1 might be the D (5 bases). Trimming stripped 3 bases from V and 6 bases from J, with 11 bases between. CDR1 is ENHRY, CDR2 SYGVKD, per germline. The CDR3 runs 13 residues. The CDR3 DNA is TGTGCCATCAGTGATCAGGGATCCTCTGAAGCTTTCTTT. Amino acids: CAISDQGSSEAFF.

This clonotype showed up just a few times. The CDR3, as DNA: TGTGCCAGCAGTGAAGCGGGAGCGGGGGGGATGACGCAGTATTTT. Amino acids: CASSEAGAGGMTQYF. The gene calls are TRBV6-1 and TRBJ2-3; 10 bases align to TRBD2. Germline CDR1 is MNHNS and CDR2 is SASEGT. The CDR3 consists of 15 residues. J was trimmed by 9 bases and V by 0 bases; bases with no gene match: 6.

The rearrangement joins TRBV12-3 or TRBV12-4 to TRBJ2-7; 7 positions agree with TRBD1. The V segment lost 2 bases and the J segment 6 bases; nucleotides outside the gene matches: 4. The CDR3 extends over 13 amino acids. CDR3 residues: CASSLFGDSEQYV. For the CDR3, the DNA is TGTGCCAGCAGTTTATTCGGGGACAGCGAGCAGTACGTC.

CDR3 nucleotide sequence: TGTGCCAGCAGTCACCCCGGGACAGCAGATACGCAGTATTTT. Translation gives CASSHPGTADTQYF. V usage is TRBV6-5 and J usage is TRBJ2-3; 7 bases agree with TRBD1. Germline values: CDR1 MNHEY, CDR2 SVGAGI. The V and J ends lost 5 bases and 4 bases, in that order; junction bases with no gene match: 6. The CDR3 has 14 residues.

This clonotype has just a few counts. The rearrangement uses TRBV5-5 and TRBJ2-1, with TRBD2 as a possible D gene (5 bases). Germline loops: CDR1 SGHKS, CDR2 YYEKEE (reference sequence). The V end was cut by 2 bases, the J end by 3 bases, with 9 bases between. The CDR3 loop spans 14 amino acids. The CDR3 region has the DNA TGTGCCAGCAGCTTACGAGCGGTCTACAATGAGCAGTTCTTC. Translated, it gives CASSLRAVYNEQFF.

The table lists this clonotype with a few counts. DNA for the CDR3: TGTGCCAGCAGTTTAATACCCCCCGGGGGCGGTGGTTCACCCCTCCACTTT. As protein: CASSLIPPGGGGSPLHF. This rearrangement joins TRBV27 to TRBJ1-6, with D possibly being TRBD1 (6 bases). The CDR3 loop spans 17 amino acids. Germline CDR1 is MNHEY and CDR2 is SMNVEV (reference sequence). V was shortened by 2 bases and J by 9 bases, with 20 bases between the two germline ends.

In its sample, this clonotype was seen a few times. This CDR3 is CASSQNLRVLTGELFF. The CDR3 nucleotides read TGTGCCAGCAGCCAAAATCTCAGGGTATTGACCGGGGAGCTGTTTTTT. The chain recombines TRBV12-3 or TRBV12-4 with TRBJ2-2, with D possibly being TRBD1 (5 bases). The CDR3 is 16 amino acids. Trimming stripped 6 bases from V and 5 bases from J, with 19 bases between.

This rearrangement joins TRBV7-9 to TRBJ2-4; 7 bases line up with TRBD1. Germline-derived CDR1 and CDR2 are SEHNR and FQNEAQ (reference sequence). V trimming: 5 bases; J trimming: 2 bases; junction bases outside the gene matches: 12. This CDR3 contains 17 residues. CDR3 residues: CASSPDRVLLSKNIQYF. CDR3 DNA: TGTGCCAGCAGCCCAGACAGGGTACTACTCTCCAAAAACATTCAGTACTTC.

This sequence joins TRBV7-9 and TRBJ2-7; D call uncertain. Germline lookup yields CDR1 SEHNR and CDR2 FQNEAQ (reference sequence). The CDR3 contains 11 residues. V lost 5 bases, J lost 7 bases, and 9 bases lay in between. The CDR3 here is CASSDRLEQYF. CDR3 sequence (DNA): TGTGCCAGCAGCGACCGGTTAGAGCAGTACTTC.

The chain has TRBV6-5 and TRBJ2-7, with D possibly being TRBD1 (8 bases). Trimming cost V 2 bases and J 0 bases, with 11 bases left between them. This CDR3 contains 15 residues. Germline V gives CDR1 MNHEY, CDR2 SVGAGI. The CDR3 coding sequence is TGTGCCAGCAGTTACACAGGGGGGGGCTCCTACGAGCAGTACTTC. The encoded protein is CASSYTGGGSYEQYF.

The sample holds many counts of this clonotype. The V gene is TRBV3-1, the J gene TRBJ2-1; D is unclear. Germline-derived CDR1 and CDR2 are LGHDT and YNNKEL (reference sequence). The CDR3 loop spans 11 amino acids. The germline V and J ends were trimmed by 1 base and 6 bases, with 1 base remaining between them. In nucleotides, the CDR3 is TGTGCCAGCAGCCAAGCCAATGAGCAGTTCTTC. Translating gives CASSQANEQFF.

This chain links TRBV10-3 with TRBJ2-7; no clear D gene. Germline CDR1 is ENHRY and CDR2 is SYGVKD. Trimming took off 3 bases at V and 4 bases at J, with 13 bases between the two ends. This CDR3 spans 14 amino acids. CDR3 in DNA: TGTGCCATCAGTGACTCACCAACCCCTTACGAGCAGTACTTC. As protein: CAISDSPTPYEQYF.

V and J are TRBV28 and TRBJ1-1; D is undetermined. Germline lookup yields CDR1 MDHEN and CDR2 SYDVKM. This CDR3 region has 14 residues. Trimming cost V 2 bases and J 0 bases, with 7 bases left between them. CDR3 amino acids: CASSLIVVNTEAFF. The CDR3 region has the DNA TGTGCCAGCAGTTTAATCGTAGTGAACACTGAAGCTTTCTTT.

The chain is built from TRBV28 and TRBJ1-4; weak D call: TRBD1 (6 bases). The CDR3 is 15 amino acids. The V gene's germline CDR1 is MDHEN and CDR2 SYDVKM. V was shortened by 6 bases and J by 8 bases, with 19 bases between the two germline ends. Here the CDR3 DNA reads TGTGCCAGCAGCCCTTCAGGGGTCCGGGAGGAAAAACTGTTTTTT. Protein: CASSPSGVREEKLFF.

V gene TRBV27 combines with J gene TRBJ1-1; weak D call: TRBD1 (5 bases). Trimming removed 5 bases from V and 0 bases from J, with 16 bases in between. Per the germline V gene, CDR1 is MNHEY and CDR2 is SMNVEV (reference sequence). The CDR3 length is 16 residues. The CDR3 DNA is TGTGCCAGCAGTGGTTCGGTGGGGCGGTTGAACACTGAAGCTTTCTTT. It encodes CASSGSVGRLNTEAFF.

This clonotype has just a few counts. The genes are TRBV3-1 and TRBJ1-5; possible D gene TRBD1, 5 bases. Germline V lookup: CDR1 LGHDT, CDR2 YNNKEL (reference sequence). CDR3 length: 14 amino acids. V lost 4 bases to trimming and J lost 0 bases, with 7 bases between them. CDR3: CASSPTASNQPQHF. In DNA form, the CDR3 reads TGTGCCAGCAGCCCGACAGCTAGCAATCAGCCCCAGCATTTT.

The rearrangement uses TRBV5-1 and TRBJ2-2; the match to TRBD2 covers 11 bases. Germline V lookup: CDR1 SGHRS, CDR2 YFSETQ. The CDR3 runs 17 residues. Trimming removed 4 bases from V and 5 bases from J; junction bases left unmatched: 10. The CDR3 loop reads CASSPPATSGDTGELFF. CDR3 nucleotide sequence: TGCGCCAGCAGCCCTCCAGCGACTAGCGGGGATACCGGGGAGCTGTTTTTT.

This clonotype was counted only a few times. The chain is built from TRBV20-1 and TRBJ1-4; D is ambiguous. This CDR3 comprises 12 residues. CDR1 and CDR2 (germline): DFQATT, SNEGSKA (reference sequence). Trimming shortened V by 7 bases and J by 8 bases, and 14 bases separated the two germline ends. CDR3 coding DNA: TGCAGTGTTGCCAGGTCGGGGGAAAAACTGTTTTTT. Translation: CSVARSGEKLFF.

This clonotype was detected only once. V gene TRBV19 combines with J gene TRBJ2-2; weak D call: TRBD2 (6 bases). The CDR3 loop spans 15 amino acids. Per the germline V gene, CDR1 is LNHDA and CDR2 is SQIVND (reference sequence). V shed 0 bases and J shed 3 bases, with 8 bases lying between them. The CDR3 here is CASSIDSGDTGELFF. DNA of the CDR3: TGTGCCAGTAGTATAGATTCGGGGGACACCGGGGAGCTGTTTTTT.

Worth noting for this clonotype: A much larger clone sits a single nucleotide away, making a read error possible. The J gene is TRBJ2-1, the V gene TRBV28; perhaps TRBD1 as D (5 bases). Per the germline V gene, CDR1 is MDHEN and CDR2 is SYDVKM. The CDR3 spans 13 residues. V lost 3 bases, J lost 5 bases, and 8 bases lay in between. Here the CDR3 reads CASSLPGNNEQFF. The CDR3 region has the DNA TGTGCCAGCAGTTTGCCAGGGAACAATGAGCAGTTCTTC.

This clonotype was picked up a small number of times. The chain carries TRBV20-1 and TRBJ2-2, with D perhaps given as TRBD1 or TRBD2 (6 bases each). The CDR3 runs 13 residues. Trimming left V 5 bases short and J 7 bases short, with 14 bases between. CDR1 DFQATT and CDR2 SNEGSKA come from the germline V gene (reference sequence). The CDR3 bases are TGCAGTGCTCGCACGGGGGCGGGCGGGGAGCTGTTTTTT. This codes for CSARTGAGGELFF.

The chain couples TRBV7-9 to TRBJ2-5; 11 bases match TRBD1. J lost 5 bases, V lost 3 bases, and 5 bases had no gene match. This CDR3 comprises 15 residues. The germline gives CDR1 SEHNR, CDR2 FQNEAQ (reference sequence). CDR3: CASSFYGTGGETQYF. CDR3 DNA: TGTGCCAGCAGCTTTTACGGGACAGGGGGGGAGACCCAGTACTTC.

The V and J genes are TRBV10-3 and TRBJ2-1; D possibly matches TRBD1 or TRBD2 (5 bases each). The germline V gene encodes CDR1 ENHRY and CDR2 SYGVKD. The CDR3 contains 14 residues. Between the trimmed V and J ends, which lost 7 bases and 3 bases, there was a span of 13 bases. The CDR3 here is CAITEGQGYNEQFF. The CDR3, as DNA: TGTGCCATCACCGAGGGGCAGGGCTACAATGAGCAGTTCTTC.